This T cell receptor (beta chain) was identified in a study of regulatory T cells in long-lasting Graves disease (dated by TCRdb to the early 2020s). For the wider study: Patients with newly diagnosed Graves' disease had been on antithyroid drugs for under 3 months. Peripheral blood TCR sequencing and RNA sequencing compared persistent Graves' disease patients with newly diagnosed Graves' disease patients. The study was conducted in China and was registered as a clinical trial. A total of around 35 samples were covered by TCR sequencing, comprising some 13 persistent and around 20 newly diagnosed Graves' disease patients.

There are 13 amino acids in the CDR3, from cysteine to phenylalanine inclusive. Left in the record is the CDR3 DNA by itself, 39 bases read in frame from the first base. The trim is 5 bases for V and 3 bases for J, with a gap of 8 bases between the germline ends. What the time point label conveys for this sample: newly diagnosed GD, antithyroid drugs for less than 3 months. RNA was extracted from PBMCs in TRIzol for both TCR sequencing and RNA sequencing. The diagnosis of Graves' disease was made according to American Thyroid Association guidelines. Patients for the study were recruited at an endocrinology department in Xi'an, China. From each patient, nine milliliters of peripheral blood was collected into an EDTA anticoagulant tube. Ficoll Paque Plus density gradient separation was used to isolate PBMCs, and no further T cell sorting was performed. An Agilent 2100 Bioanalyzer and agarose gel were used to check RNA quality, while a NanoDrop 2000 measured RNA concentration.

Comment on this clonotype: The antigen this receptor binds is unknown. No much larger clone is present one base from it, and per-base qualities are unavailable.

Libraries were constructed by multiplex PCR. TCRdb records Illumina HiSeq 4000 as the sequencer. To build TCR beta libraries, CDR3 regions were amplified by Arm-PCR using iRepertoire HTBI primers. PCR products were gel purified before sequencing. On the authors' methods: Gene usage analysis of CDR3 amino acid clonotypes used the 62 TRBV and 14 to 15 TRBJ segments found across samples. Filtered high-quality paired reads were merged into contigs using COPE and FqMerger. BLAST was used to align contigs to the IMGT TRBV, TRBD and TRBJ reference genes, and CDR3 was defined following IMGT. Highly expanded clones were defined as clonotypes with a frequency above 0.1%. Shannon entropy served as the measure of repertoire diversity, while the Gini coefficient captured V-J evenness. Public clonotypes were defined as clonotypes shared by more than one individual. TCRdb applied fastp at Q25 and MiXCR to the public reads, then kept only in-frame beta chains. Rows are unified per CDR3 protein, each entry keeping the most common DNA and genes. Here the V and J calls rest on TCRdb's processing, not on the authors' analysis. The sample records around 500,000 distinct CDR3 sequences, about 13% of which are singletons. In total, the top ten clones hold roughly 10% of the sample.

Paper-wide results and their limitations: Only peripheral blood was studied, because thyroid tissue, the primary lesion, was inaccessible. Persistent disease showed preferential use of TRBV28, TRBJ1-2 and TRBJ2-5, whereas newly diagnosed disease favored TRBV20-1 and TRBJ2-1. Sequencing and analysis were limited to the TCR beta chain. Persistent Graves' disease patients showed lower TCR Shannon entropy and fewer highly expanded clones than newly diagnosed patients, suggesting clonal expansion. The authors acknowledged the small sample size as a limitation that may reduce accuracy. A larger number of public clonotypes was shared among persistent patients (approximately 3,000) than among newly diagnosed patients (around 880).

These data were likewise used in another study, on T cells in Graves' hyperthyroidism and ophthalmopathy. According to the second study: Stable Graves' hyperthyroidism was defined as the absence of progression to ophthalmopathy over 18 months of follow-up. The hyperthyroidism patients were between 18 and 65 years old and newly diagnosed, with a disease duration of less than 2 months. Patients with uncontrolled infections, other autoimmune diseases, pregnancy or lactation were excluded. Clinical symptoms, serum thyroxine and TRAb, thyroid ultrasound, and orbital computed tomography formed the basis for the diagnoses. A first-round RT-PCR of the TCR CDR3 used the HTBI primer set with the Qiagen OneStep RT-PCR kit. Most expanded thyroid clonotypes (frequency above 0.001) were also found in blood, which suggests that blood repertoires may mirror thyroid immune responses. A 13 V-J signature model separated ophthalmopathy from stable hyperthyroidism, with around 90% sensitivity and 81% to 83% specificity in cross-validation and 80%/75% in testing. In validation, the model predicted progression to ophthalmopathy with approximately 71% sensitivity and 72% to 85% specificity, a median of roughly seven months before onset. A discovery cohort of roughly 96 patients, 43 with Graves' ophthalmopathy and more than 55 with stable Graves' hyperthyroidism, was used to find distinguishing TCR V-J signatures. An independent validation cohort of around 19 hyperthyroidism patients and approximately 16 patients who later progressed to ophthalmopathy tested prospective prediction of ophthalmopathy. The 100 discovery patients were randomly split 7:3 into training and test sets. In six Graves' hyperthyroidism patients, the study also compared T-cell repertoires from thyroid tissue with T-cell repertoires from blood. After sampling, hyperthyroidism patients received methimazole starting at 30 mg daily, and ophthalmopathy patients received high-dose intravenous methylprednisolone. The libraries were constructed in a second round of multiplex PCR and then size-selected and purified. Libraries were sequenced paired-end with 100 bp reads on an Illumina HiSeq2000. Raw data were processed with SOAPnuke, discarding reads with adapters, uncalled bases, mean Phred below 15, or no exact constant-primer or identifier match. High-quality paired reads were merged with COPE v1.2.5, and unique nucleotide sequences were defined as clonotypes. Clonotypes were aligned to IMGT TRBV, TRBD and TRBJ reference segments using MiTCR v1.1. The analysis included only V-J combinations with a frequency above 0.0001, which together covered 99% to 99.2% of the repertoires. A TCS score was defined as the ratio between F50 (clonal expansion) and ExV (chaos), using BLOSUM62-based TCRdist between CDR3 peptides within each V-J. Welch's t-statistics and random forest reduced roughly 530 V-J features to roughly 13, which were used in a naive Bayes classifier (R e1071). Sample size was not statistically predetermined, and investigators were not blinded to group allocation. The paper describes TCR Vbeta CDR3 sequencing of 135 peripheral blood samples, made up of 43 ophthalmopathy patients, 70 to 75 hyperthyroidism patients and around 17 progressor patients.

This sequence originates from a man younger than 40 with Graves disease. Donor details come from another sample of the same person, matched by shared clones. Recombination connected TRBV12-3 or TRBV12-4 to TRBJ1-5; a confident D gene designation cannot be given. The starting material was peripheral blood mononuclear cells (PBMCs), obtained at new diagnosis, from a patient treated with antithyroid drugs. Here the CDR3 is given as CASSVGINQPQHF. The sequenced DNA: TGTGCCAGCAGTGTGGGGATCAATCAGCCCCAGCATTTT.